Listed here are 6 T cell receptor beta chains from one sample, sequenced in a study of T cells after yellow fever vaccination (dated by TCRdb to the late 2010s). The treatment or condition label here, explained by the study, means: live attenuated yellow fever vaccine strain. The receptor library was made with 5' RACE. This sample was sequenced with an Illumina NovaSeq 6000. TCRdb reran the public reads through fastp at Q25 and MiXCR, keeping productive beta chains. Rows with one shared CDR3 protein collapse into an entry with the most common genes and DNA. Across this sample there are 180,000 or so distinct CDR3 sequences, with 11% seen only once. The ten most abundant clones make up 35% to 40% of the sample. Here the sequenced sample was CD8+ T cells sorted from PBMCs, taken 15 days after the yellow fever booster vaccination. The receptor source for this set is a man between 18 and 29 years old who received the YFV17D yellow fever vaccine.

This clonotype has just a few counts. The chain is built from TRBV7-9 and TRBJ2-1, with 8 nucleotides matching TRBD1. V lost 5 bases, J lost 2 bases, and 2 bases stayed unmatched. This CDR3 has 14 residues. Germline-derived CDR1 and CDR2 are SEHNR and FQNEAQ (reference sequence). The CDR3 sequence is CASSRQGTYNEQFF. The CDR3 nucleotides are TGTGCCAGCAGCCGACAGGGGACCTACAATGAGCAGTTCTTC.

This clonotype occurred a few times. V usage is TRBV12-3 or TRBV12-4 and J usage is TRBJ2-1; a weak D match, TRBD1 (5 bases). The CDR3 is 12 amino acids. V was clipped by 5 bases and J by 10 bases, with 12 bases between them. The CDR3 nucleotides read TGTGCCAGCAGTATCAGGGTAATCGAGCAGTTCTTC. It is translated as CASSIRVIEQFF.

This clonotype was seen more than once but under ten times. The CDR3: CATSDIYSNQPQHF. The CDR3 region has the DNA TGTGCCACCAGTGATATCTATAGCAATCAGCCCCAGCATTTT. The V call is TRBV24-1, the J call TRBJ1-5; D is unclear. The CDR3 has 14 amino acids. The ends were cut back, 3 bases at V and 0 bases at J, with 5 bases in the middle. Germline V gives CDR1 KGHDR, CDR2 SFDVKD.

V is TRBV15 and J is TRBJ1-2; D gene ambiguous. The germline V and J ends were trimmed by 5 bases and 0 bases, with 13 bases remaining between them. Germline V CDR1 and CDR2: LNHNV, YYDKDF (reference sequence). This CDR3 spans 15 amino acids. Here the CDR3 reads CATSARRTANYGYTF. In DNA, the CDR3 is TGTGCCACCAGCGCAAGGAGAACAGCTAACTATGGCTACACCTTC.

This clonotype was seen a handful of times. The CDR3 DNA reads as TGTGCCAGCAGCTTGGCGGCGGGGGACTACGAGCAGTACTTC. It is translated as CASSLAAGDYEQYF. The gene calls are TRBV5-6 and TRBJ2-7, with TRBD2 identical over 7 bases. CDR1 and CDR2 (germline): SGHDT, YYEEEE. V dropped 0 bases and J dropped 3; count of bases not matched to a gene: 3. The CDR3 totals 14 residues.

The V and J genes are TRBV6-2 or TRBV6-3 and TRBJ2-5; D is unresolved. V lost 0 bases, J lost 0 bases, and 5 bases lay in between. This CDR3 comprises 14 residues. CDR1 is MNHEY, CDR2 SVGEGT, per germline. The DNA for the CDR3 is TGTGCCAGCAGTTACTCGAACTACCAAGAGACCCAGTACTTC. This codes for CASSYSNYQETQYF.